This T cell receptor beta chain was documented in a study of blood T cell repertoires in COVID-19. TCRdb keeps only in-frame clones here, not all; method: immunoSEQ multiplex PCR. This sample has some 190,000 clones, with approximately 80% found just once. Enrollment of patients from Seattle took place during active infection, with longitudinal follow-up. The CDR3 is 14 residues long. V lost 5 bases and J lost 7, with 14 bases in between. CDR1 and CDR2 (germline): LNHDA, SQIVND (reference sequence). The chain couples TRBV19 to TRBJ1-4; no definite D call. Sequenced input: peripheral blood. The TCR sequence derives from a woman older than 75 with COVID-19, enrolled during active disease. CDR3 in DNA: TGTGCCAGTAGTCCAGCGGGAGAGCGTGAAAAACTGTTTTTT. Translating it yields CASSPAGEREKLFF.